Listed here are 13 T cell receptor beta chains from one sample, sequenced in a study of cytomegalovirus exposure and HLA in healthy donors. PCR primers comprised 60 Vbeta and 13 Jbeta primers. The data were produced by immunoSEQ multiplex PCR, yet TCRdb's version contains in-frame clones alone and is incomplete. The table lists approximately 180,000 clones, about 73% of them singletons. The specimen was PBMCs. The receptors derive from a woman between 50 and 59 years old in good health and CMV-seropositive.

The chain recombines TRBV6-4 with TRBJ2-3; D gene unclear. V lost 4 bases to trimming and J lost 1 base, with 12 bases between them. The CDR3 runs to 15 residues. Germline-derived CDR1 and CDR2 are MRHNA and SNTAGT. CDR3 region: CASSVNGLGTDTQYF. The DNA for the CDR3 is TGTGCCAGCAGTGTTAATGGGCTCGGCACAGATACGCAGTATTTT.

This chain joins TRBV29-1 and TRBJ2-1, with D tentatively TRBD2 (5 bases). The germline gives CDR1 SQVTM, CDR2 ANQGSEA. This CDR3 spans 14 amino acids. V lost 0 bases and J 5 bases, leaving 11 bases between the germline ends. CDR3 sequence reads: CSVEDATMNNEQFF. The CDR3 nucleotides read TGCAGCGTTGAAGATGCGACTATGAACAATGAGCAGTTCTTC.

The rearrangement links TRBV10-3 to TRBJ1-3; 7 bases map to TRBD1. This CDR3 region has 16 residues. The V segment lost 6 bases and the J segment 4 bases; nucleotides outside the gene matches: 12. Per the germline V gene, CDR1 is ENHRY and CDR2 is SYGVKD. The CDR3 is CAIRDNYRGAGNTIYF. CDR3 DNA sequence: TGTGCCATCAGAGACAACTACAGGGGTGCCGGAAACACCATATATTTT.

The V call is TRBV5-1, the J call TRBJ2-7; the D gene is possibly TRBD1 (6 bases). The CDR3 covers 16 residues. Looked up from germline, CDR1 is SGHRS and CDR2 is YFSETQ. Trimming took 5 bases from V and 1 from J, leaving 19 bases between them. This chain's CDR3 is CASSQKRTVVSYEQYF. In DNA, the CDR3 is TGCGCCAGCAGTCAAAAGCGGACAGTTGTTTCCTACGAGCAGTACTTC. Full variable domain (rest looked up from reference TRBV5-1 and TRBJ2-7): KAGVTQTPRYLIKTRGQQVTLSCSPISGHRSVSWYQQTPGQGLQFLFEYFSETQRNKGNFPGRFSGRQFSNSRSEMNVSTLELGDSALYLCASSQKRTVVSYEQYFGPGTRLTVT.

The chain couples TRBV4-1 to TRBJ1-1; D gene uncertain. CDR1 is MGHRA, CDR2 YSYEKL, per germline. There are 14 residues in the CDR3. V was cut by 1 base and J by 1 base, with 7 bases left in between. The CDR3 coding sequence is TGCGCCAGCAGCCAAGGTCCCAGGAACACTGAAGCTTTCTTT. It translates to CASSQGPRNTEAFF.

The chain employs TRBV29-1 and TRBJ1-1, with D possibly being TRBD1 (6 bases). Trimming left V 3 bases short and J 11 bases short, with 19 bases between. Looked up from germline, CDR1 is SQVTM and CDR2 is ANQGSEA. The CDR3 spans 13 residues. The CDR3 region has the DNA TGCAGCGTTGAGTCCCTACAGGGTCCGAGGGCTTTCTTT. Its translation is CSVESLQGPRAFF. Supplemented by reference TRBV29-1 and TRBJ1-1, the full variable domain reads SAVISQKPSRDICQRGTSLTIQCQVDSQVTMMFWYRQQPGQSLTLIATANQGSEATYESGFVIDKFPISRPNLTFSTLTVSNMSPEDSSIYLCSVESLQGPRAFFGQGTRLTVV.

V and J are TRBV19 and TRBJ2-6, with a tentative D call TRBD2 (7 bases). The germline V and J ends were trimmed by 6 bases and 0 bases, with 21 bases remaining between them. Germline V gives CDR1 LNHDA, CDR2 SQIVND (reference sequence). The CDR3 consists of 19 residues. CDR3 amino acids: CASSRDTGGSLSGANVLTF. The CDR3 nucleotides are TGTGCCAGTAGCAGGGACACCGGGGGGTCTCTCTCTGGGGCCAACGTCCTGACTTTC.

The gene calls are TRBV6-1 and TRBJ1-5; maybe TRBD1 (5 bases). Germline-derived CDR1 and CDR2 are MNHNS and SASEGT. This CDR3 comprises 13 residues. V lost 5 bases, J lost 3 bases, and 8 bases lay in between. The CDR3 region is CASSTTVNQPQHF. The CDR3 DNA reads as TGTGCCAGCAGTACGACAGTCAATCAGCCCCAGCATTTT.

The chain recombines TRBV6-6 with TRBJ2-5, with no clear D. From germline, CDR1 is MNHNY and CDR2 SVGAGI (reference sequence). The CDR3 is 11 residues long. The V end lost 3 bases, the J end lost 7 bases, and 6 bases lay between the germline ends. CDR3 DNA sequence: TGTGCCAGCAGTTATCCGGGGACCCAGTACTTC. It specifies CASSYPGTQYF.

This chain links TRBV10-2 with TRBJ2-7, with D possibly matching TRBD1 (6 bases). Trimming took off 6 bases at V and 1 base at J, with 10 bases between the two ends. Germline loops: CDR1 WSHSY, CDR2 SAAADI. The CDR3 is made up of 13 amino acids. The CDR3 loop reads CASRTGPSYEQYF. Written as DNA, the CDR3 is TGCGCCAGCAGGACAGGCCCGTCCTACGAGCAGTACTTC.

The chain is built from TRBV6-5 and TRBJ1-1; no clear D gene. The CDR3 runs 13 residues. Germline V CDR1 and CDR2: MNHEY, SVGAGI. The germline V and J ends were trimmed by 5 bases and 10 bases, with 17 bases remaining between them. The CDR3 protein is CASSETATTGAFF. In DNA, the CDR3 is TGTGCCAGCAGTGAGACTGCCACAACGGGAGCTTTCTTT.

The CDR3 is CASSQDVARDSLLIRGYTF. DNA for the CDR3: TGTGCCAGCAGCCAAGATGTCGCACGGGACAGCCTTCTCATCAGAGGCTACACCTTC. This chain joins TRBV14 and TRBJ1-2; 7 bases line up with TRBD1. The germline V gene encodes CDR1 SGHDN and CDR2 FVKESK. V was pared by 0 bases and J by 8 bases, with 21 bases of the junction left unmatched. This CDR3 is 19 amino acids long.

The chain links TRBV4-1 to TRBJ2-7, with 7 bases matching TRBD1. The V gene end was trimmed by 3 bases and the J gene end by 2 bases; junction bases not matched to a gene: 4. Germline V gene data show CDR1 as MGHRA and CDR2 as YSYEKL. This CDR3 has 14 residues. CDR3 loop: CASSQVTGPYEQYF. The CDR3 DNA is TGCGCCAGCAGCCAGGTGACAGGGCCCTACGAGCAGTACTTC.